This T cell receptor beta chain was obtained from a study of T cell responses to AZD1222 COVID-19 vaccine. Study-level results: Seropositive AZD1222 recipients at baseline numbered only 5 or 6. Clonal diversity may have been underestimated, and the donors were mostly white British, with more females than males. With dominance at 160-218 and 743-854, vaccine-associated CD4 TCRs spanned spike.

Turning to this clone: Its antigen is currently unknown.

Trimming removed 6 bases from V and 2 bases from J, with 13 bases in between. The germline gives CDR1 LGHDT, CDR2 YNNKEL (reference sequence). The CDR3 covers 15 residues. Only in-frame clones appear in the TCRdb table, and some are missing; sequencing was by immunoSEQ multiplex PCR. This table has some 150,000 clones, 85% to 95% appearing once. This TCR was sampled from an adult who received the AZD1222 COVID-19 vaccine. Sample: peripheral blood, taken 28 days after the second AZD1222 dose. The J gene is TRBJ2-2, the V gene TRBV3-1 (or the pseudogene TRBV3-2); D perhaps matches TRBD2 (6 bases). CDR3 in amino acids: CASSPRTINTGELFF. The CDR3 DNA reads as TGTGCCAGCAGTCCAAGGACTATCAACACCGGGGAGCTGTTTTTT.